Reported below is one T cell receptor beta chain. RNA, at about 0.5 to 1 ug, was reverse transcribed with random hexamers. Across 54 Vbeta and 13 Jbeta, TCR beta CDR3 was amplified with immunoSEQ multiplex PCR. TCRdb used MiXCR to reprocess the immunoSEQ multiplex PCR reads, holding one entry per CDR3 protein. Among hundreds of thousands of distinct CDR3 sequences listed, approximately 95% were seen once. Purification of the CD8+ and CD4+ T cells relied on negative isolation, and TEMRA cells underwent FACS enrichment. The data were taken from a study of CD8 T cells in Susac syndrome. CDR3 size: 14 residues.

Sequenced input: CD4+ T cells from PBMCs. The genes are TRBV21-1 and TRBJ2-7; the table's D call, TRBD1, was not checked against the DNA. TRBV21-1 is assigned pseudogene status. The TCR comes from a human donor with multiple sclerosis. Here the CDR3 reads CASRLQGYSYEQYF. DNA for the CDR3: TGTGCCAGCAGGTTACAGGGTTACTCCTACGAGCAGTACTTC.